This TCR beta chain originates from a study of blood T cell repertoires in COVID-19. The overall study: Acute and convalescent COVID-19 specimens originated in the United States, Italy and Spain. T cells, B-cell-depleted T cells, or PBMCs provided the cDNA or gDNA that served as material.

As processed by the authors: Amplification of reference gene primers was used by the study to estimate nucleated cell counts. TCRdb's copy holds only in-frame clones and misses some; the assay was immunoSEQ multiplex PCR. Clonal size and the V and J genes are those of that table, whereas D and trimming came from the DNA. The sample holds 100,000 to 150,000 clones, 60% to 80% seen once. In germline, CDR1 is SSHAT, CDR2 FNYEAQ (reference sequence). This CDR3 is built from 17 residues. The V gene end was trimmed by 5 bases and the J gene end by 5 bases; junction bases not matched to a gene: 17. This receptor was identified in a man aged 60-69 years with acute or convalescent COVID-19. The rearrangement uses TRBV7-7 and TRBJ2-5; TRBD2 agrees at 7 bases. The sequenced sample consisted of peripheral blood. The CDR3 is CASSPQTSAGYFETQYF. DNA of the CDR3: TGTGCCAGCAGCCCCCAGACATCAGCGGGATACTTCGAGACCCAGTACTTC.